This T cell receptor (beta chain) was found in a study of beta chain features in type 1 diabetes. The wider study: The patient and healthy donor groups were comparable for age, gender and cell yields.

This clone turned up a few times. Mismatch with germline at one junction end may stem from a read error. Expressed TCRB transcripts were sequenced because the entire RNA isolate underwent reverse transcription. TCRdb keeps only in-frame clones here, not all; method: immunoSEQ multiplex PCR. The sample has about 140,000 clones, about 7% seen once. Germline V lookup: CDR1 PRHDT, CDR2 FYEKMQ (reference sequence). The CDR3 runs to 16 residues. The sequenced sample consisted of central memory CD4+ T cells from blood. This receptor was taken from a woman younger than 45 in good health. The chain combines TRBV13 with TRBJ2-2, with 9 nucleotides matching TRBD1. In nucleotides, the CDR3 is TGTGCCAGCAGCGTAGGGGACAGGGAAGTTTCCGGGGAGCTGTTTTTT. It encodes CASSVGDREVSGELFF.